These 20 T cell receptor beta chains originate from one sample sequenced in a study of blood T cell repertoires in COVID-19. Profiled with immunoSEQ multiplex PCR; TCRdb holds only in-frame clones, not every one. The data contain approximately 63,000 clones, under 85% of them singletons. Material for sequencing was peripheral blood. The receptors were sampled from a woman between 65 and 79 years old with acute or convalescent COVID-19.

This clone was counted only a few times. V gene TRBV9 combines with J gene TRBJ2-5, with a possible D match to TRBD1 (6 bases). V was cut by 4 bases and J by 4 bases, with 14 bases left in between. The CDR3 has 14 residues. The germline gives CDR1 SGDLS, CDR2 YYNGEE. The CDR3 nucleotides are TGTGCCAGCAGCACGGGGACATTAGGAGAGACCCAGTACTTC. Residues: CASSTGTLGETQYF.

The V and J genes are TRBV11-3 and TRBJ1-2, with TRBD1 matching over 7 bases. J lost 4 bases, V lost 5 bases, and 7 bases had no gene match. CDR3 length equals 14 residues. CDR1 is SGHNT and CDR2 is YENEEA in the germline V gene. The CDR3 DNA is TGTGCCAGCAGCCCCGACGCAGGGGGCTATGGCTACACCTTC. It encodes CASSPDAGGYGYTF.

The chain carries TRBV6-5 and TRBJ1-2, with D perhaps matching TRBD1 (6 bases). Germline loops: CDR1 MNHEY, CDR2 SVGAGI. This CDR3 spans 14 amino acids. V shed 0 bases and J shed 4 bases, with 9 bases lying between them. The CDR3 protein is CASSYSDRSYGYTF. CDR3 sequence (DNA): TGTGCCAGCAGTTACTCGGACAGATCCTATGGCTACACCTTC.

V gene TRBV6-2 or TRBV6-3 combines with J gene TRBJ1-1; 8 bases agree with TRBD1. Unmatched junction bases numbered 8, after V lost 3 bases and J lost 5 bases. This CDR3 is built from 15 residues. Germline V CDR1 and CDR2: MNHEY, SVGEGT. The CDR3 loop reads CASSYGARGRTEAFF. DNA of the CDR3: TGTGCCAGCAGTTATGGGGCCAGGGGGCGAACTGAAGCTTTCTTT.

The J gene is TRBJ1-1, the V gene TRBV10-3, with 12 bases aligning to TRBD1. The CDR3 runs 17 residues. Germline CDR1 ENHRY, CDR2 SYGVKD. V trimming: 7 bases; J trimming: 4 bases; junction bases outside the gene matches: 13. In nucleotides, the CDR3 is TGTGCCATCAAAATACCCTCCGGGACAGGGGGCCTCACTGAAGCTTTCTTT. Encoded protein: CAIKIPSGTGGLTEAFF.

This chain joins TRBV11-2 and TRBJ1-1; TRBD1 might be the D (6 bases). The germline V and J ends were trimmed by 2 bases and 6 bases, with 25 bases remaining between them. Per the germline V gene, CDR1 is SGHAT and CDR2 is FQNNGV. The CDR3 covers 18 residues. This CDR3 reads CASSLISAGRGMISEAFF. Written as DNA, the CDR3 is TGTGCCAGCAGCTTAATTTCGGCAGGGAGGGGGATGATTTCTGAAGCTTTCTTT.

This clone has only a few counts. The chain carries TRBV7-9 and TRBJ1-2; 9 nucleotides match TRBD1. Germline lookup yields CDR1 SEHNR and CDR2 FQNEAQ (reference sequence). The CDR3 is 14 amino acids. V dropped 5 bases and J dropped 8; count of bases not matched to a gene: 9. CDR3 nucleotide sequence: TGTGCCAGCAGCCTGGGACAGGGATCTCGGGGCTACACCTTC. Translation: CASSLGQGSRGYTF.

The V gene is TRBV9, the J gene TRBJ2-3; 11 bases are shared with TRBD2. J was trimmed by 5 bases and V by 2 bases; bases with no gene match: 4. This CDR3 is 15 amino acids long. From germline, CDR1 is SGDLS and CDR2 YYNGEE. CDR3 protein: CASSVSGGAGDTQYF. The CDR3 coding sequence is TGTGCCAGCAGCGTTAGCGGGGGGGCGGGAGATACGCAGTATTTT.

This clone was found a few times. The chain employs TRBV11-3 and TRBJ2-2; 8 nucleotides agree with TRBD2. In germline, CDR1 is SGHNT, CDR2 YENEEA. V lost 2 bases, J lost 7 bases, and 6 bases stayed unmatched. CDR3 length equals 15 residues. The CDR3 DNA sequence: TGTGCCAGCAGCTTAAGGACTAGCTGGGTCGGGGAGCTGTTTTTT. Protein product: CASSLRTSWVGELFF.

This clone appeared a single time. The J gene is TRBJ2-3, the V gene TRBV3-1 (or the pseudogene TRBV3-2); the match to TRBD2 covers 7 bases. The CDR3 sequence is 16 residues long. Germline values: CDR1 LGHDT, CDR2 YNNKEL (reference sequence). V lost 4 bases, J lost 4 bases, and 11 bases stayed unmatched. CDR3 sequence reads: CASSPGDGGRADTQYF. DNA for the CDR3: TGTGCCAGCAGCCCCGGAGACGGGGGGAGGGCAGATACGCAGTATTTT.

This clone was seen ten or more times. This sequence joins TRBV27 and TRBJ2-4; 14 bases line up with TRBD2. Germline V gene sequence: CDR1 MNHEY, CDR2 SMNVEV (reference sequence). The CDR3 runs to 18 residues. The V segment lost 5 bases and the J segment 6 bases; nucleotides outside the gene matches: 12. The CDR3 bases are TGTGCCAGCAGTCCCCTGACTAGCGGGGGGGCATTCGGAAACATTCAGTACTTC. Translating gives CASSPLTSGGAFGNIQYF.

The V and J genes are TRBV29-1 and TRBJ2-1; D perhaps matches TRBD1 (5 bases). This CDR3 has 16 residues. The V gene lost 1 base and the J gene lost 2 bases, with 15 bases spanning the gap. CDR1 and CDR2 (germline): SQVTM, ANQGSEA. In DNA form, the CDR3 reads TGCAGCGTTGAAGCACAAGGGGCGCAAACCTACAATGAGCAGTTCTTC. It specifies CSVEAQGAQTYNEQFF.

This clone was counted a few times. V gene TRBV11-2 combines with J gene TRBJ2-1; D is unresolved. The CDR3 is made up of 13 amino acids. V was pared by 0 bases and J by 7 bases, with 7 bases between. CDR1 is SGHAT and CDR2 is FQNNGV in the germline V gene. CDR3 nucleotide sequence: TGTGCCAGCAGCTTAGACAGGAATAATGAGCAGTTCTTC. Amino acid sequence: CASSLDRNNEQFF.

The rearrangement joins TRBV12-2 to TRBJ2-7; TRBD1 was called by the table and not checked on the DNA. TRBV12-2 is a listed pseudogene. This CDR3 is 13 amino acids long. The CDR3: CASRWHRGYEQYF. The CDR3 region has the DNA TGTGCAAGTCGCTGGCACAGGGGCTACGAGCAGTACTTC.

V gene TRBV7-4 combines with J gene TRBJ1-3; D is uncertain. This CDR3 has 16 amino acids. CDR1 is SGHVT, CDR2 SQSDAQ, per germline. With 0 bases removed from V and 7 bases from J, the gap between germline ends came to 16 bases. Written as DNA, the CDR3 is TGTGCCAGCAGCTTAGCGCGGCACAGCCCGGGGAACACCATATATTTT. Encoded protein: CASSLARHSPGNTIYF.

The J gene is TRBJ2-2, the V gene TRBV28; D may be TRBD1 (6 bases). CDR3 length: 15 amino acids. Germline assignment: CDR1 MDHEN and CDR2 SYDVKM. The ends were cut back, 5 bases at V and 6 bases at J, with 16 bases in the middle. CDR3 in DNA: TGTGCCAGCAGTACCTACACAGGGTTTCCCGGGGAGCTGTTTTTT. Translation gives CASSTYTGFPGELFF.

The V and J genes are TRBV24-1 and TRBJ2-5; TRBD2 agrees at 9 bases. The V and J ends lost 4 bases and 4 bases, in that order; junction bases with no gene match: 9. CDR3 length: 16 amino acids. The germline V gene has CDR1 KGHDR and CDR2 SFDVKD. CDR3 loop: CATSDLLAGGRETQYF. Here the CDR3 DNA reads TGTGCCACCAGTGACCTGCTGGCGGGGGGGCGAGAGACCCAGTACTTC.

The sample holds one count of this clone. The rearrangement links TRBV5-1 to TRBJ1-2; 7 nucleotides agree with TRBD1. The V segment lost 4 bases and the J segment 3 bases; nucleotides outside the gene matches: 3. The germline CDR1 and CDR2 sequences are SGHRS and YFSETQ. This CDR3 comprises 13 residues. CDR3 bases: TGCGCCAGCAGCACGGGACAGTACTATGGCTACACCTTC. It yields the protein CASSTGQYYGYTF.

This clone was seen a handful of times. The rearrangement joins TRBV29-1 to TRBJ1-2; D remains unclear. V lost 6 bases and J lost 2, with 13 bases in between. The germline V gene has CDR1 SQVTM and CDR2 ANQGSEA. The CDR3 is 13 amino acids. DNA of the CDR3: TGCAGCGTGCCCGAGCCCCGAAACTATGGCTACACCTTC. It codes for CSVPEPRNYGYTF.

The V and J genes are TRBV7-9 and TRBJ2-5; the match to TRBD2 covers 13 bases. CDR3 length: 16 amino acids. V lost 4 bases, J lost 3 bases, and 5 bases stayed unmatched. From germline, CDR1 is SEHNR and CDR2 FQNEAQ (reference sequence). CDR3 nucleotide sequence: TGTGCCAGCAGCTCCGGACTAGCGGGGGAGAAAGAGACCCAGTACTTC. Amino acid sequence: CASSSGLAGEKETQYF.